These 14 T cell receptor beta chains share one sample of origin, sequenced in a study of response to subunit inactivated influenza vaccine (dated by TCRdb to 2016 to 2019). The library was prepared using RT-PCR. The run used an Illumina HiSeq 2500. TCRdb passed the public sequencing reads through fastp at Q25 and MiXCR, retaining productive beta sequences. Rows merge per CDR3 protein into single entries with the most common DNA and genes. Counted in this sample were approximately 530,000 distinct CDR3 sequences; 7.6% of them appeared once. The top ten clonotypes cover 13% of the sample. This specimen consisted of PBMCs from blood, obtained around 25 months after vaccination. The receptor source for this set is a man between 50 and 75 years old who received an inactivated influenza vaccine. Donor details come from another sample of the same person, matched by shared clones.

The chain combines TRBV6-5 with TRBJ2-1, with TRBD1 matching over 8 bases. CDR1 and CDR2 from the germline V gene are MNHEY and SVGAGI. V lost 2 bases, J lost 7 bases, and 7 bases stayed unmatched. This CDR3 spans 15 amino acids. The CDR3: CASSYLGQGRNEQFF. As DNA, the CDR3 is TGTGCCAGCAGTTACCTCGGACAGGGAAGGAATGAGCAGTTCTTC.

V and J are TRBV5-1 and TRBJ2-5, with a tentative D call TRBD1 (6 bases). Germline V gene lookup returns CDR1 SGHRS and CDR2 YFSETQ. The V end was cut by 5 bases, the J end by 5 bases, with 19 bases between. The CDR3 is made up of 15 amino acids. CDR3 sequence reads: CASSYLGVQGETQYF. The DNA for the CDR3 is TGCGCCAGCAGTTACCTGGGGGTGCAGGGGGAGACCCAGTACTTC.

This clonotype was seen many times. CDR3 sequence reads: CASSQTKGTGNQPQHF. The CDR3 nucleotides are TGTGCCAGCAGCCAAACCAAAGGGACAGGCAATCAGCCCCAGCATTTT. V usage is TRBV4-2 and J usage is TRBJ1-5, with 7 bases matching TRBD1. Germline-derived CDR1 and CDR2 are LGHNA and YNFKEQ. J was trimmed by 2 bases and V by 2 bases; bases with no gene match: 6. The CDR3 is made up of 16 amino acids.

The V gene is TRBV30, the J gene TRBJ1-2; the match to TRBD1 covers 7 bases. Germline-derived CDR1 and CDR2 are GTSNPN and SVGIG (reference sequence). After removal of 0 bases from V and 6 bases from J, the junction contained 13 bases not matched to a gene. CDR3 length equals 16 residues. CDR3 amino acids: CAWSVKTGSWFDGYTF. Written as DNA, the CDR3 is TGTGCCTGGAGTGTAAAGACAGGGTCATGGTTCGATGGCTACACCTTC. The full variable domain, its missing parts supplied by reference TRBV30 and TRBJ1-2, is SQTIHQWPATLVQPVGSPLSLECTVEGTSNPNLYWYRQAAGRGLQLLFYSVGIGQISSEVPQNLSASRPQDRQFILSSKKLLLSDSGFYLCAWSVKTGSWFDGYTFGSGTRLTVV.

This clonotype was detected many times. This sequence joins TRBV28 and TRBJ1-6; D call uncertain. CDR3 length: 13 amino acids. The germline V gene encodes CDR1 MDHEN and CDR2 SYDVKM. The V end lost 2 bases, the J end lost 7 bases, and 6 bases lay between the germline ends. CDR3 amino acids: CASSLVYNSPLHF. The CDR3 DNA is TGTGCCAGCAGTTTAGTATACAATTCACCCCTCCACTTT.

This clonotype was detected ten times or more. The rearrangement uses TRBV4-2 and TRBJ2-1; D ambiguous. The CDR3 spans 13 residues. Germline V gene sequence: CDR1 LGHNA, CDR2 YNFKEQ. Deletions cut 2 bases from V and 6 bases from J, with 8 bases between. The CDR3 nucleotides are TGTGCCAGCAGCCAATCCTTGGGCAATGAGCAGTTCTTC. Translated, it gives CASSQSLGNEQFF.

This clonotype was found a few times. V and J are TRBV3-1 and TRBJ1-2; a possible D gene is TRBD1 (5 bases). V lost 4 bases to trimming and J lost 1 base, with 13 bases between them. The germline CDR1 and CDR2 sequences are LGHDT and YNNKEL (reference sequence). The CDR3 contains 15 residues. CDR3 loop: CASSPTMGVNYGYTF. CDR3 nucleotide sequence: TGTGCCAGCAGCCCCACCATGGGGGTTAACTATGGCTACACCTTC.

The chain carries TRBV28 and TRBJ1-1; perhaps TRBD1 as D (5 bases). Germline V lookup: CDR1 MDHEN, CDR2 SYDVKM. The CDR3 totals 14 residues. The germline V and J ends were trimmed by 6 bases and 1 base, with 12 bases remaining between them. CDR3 residues: CASRPLQGNTEAFF. The DNA for the CDR3 is TGTGCCAGCAGACCCTTGCAGGGGAACACTGAAGCTTTCTTT.

The sample holds a few counts of this clonotype. The chain recombines TRBV5-5 with TRBJ1-2; D unclear. V was shortened by 4 bases and J by 6 bases, with 13 bases between the two germline ends. Germline-derived CDR1 and CDR2 are SGHKS and YYEKEE (reference sequence). The CDR3 has 13 amino acids. CDR3 loop: CASSLAGYNGYTF. The DNA for the CDR3 is TGTGCCAGCAGCCTTGCCGGGTACAATGGCTACACCTTC.

This clonotype was detected a few times. The chain employs TRBV15 and TRBJ2-1, with D hard to call. Germline CDR1 reads LNHNV; CDR2 reads YYDKDF (reference sequence). Trimming shortened V by 0 bases and J by 3 bases, and 3 bases separated the two germline ends. The CDR3 runs 13 residues. CDR3 region: CATSRDNYNEQFF. Here the CDR3 DNA reads TGTGCCACCAGCAGAGATAACTACAATGAGCAGTTCTTC.

This clonotype showed up just a few times. The chain uses TRBV7-2 and TRBJ2-4, with D possibly TRBD1 on 6 matching bases. CDR3 length: 14 residues. With 5 bases removed from V and 4 bases from J, the gap between germline ends came to 12 bases. The germline CDR1 and CDR2 sequences are SGHTA and FQGNSA. The CDR3 coding sequence is TGTGCCAGCAGCCAGGGACAAGAAAAAAACATTCAGTACTTC. Amino acids: CASSQGQEKNIQYF.

This clonotype was seen more than once but under ten times. The V gene is TRBV7-2, the J gene TRBJ2-5; TRBD1 agrees at 9 bases. The CDR3 has 15 residues. CDR1 is SGHTA and CDR2 is FQGNSA in the germline V gene. V trimming: 10 bases; J trimming: 6 bases; junction bases outside the gene matches: 15. The CDR3 protein is CATMPLGQGKQTQYF. In DNA form, the CDR3 reads TGTGCCACCATGCCATTGGGACAGGGCAAACAGACCCAGTACTTC.

This clonotype has a handful of counts. V and J are TRBV29-1 and TRBJ1-5; tentative D call: TRBD1 (6 bases). Trimming took 7 bases from V and 3 from J, leaving 13 bases between them. This CDR3 has 13 residues. Germline V gene data show CDR1 as SQVTM and CDR2 as ANQGSEA. DNA for the CDR3: TGCAGCGCCGCACAGGGCCCCAATCAGCCCCAGCATTTT. It is translated as CSAAQGPNQPQHF.

The gene calls are TRBV29-1 and TRBJ2-1; the D is unclear. Germline CDR1 and CDR2: SQVTM and ANQGSEA. V was shortened by 7 bases and J by 6 bases, with 16 bases between the two germline ends. The CDR3 contains 13 residues. CDR3 sequence: CSATLVTANEQFF. DNA of the CDR3: TGCAGCGCTACTTTGGTTACCGCCAATGAGCAGTTCTTC.